The 21 T cell receptor beta chains below come from one sample, sequenced in a study of shared clonotypes between healthy human individuals. The table came from immunoSEQ multiplex PCR; TCRdb's copy has only in-frame clones and leaves some out. The data show 2 million to 2.5 million clones, 90% to 97% seen once. Sample: naive CD4+ T cells sorted from blood. Subset meaning: CD45RA+ positively selected. All receptors derive from a young man in good health.

CDR3 loop: CAWSRTGRNEKLFF. The CDR3 bases are TGTGCCTGGAGTAGGACAGGGCGCAATGAAAAACTGTTTTTT. The chain couples TRBV30 to TRBJ1-4, with 8 bases that match TRBD1. Unmatched junction bases numbered 4, after V lost 2 bases and J lost 5 bases. The CDR3 is 14 residues long. The germline CDR1 and CDR2 sequences are GTSNPN and SVGIG (reference sequence).

This chain uses TRBV14 with TRBJ2-1; TRBD1 agrees at 7 bases. Germline CDR1 and CDR2: SGHDN and FVKESK. Unmatched junction bases numbered 0, after V lost 0 bases and J lost 1 base. The CDR3 covers 15 residues. This chain's CDR3 is CASSQDRGSYNEQFF. CDR3 in DNA: TGTGCCAGCAGCCAAGACAGGGGGTCCTACAATGAGCAGTTCTTC.

Notes on this clone: The same CDR3 also results from other DNA sequences found in this sample. In nucleotides, the CDR3 is TGCGCCAGCAGCTTGGAGACCCAGGGAAATAATTCACCCCTCCACTTT. It encodes CASSLETQGNNSPLHF. The J gene is TRBJ1-6, the V gene TRBV5-1; possible D gene TRBD1, 5 bases. The CDR3 covers 16 residues. The germline V gene encodes CDR1 SGHRS and CDR2 YFSETQ. The V and J ends lost 0 bases and 5 bases respectively, with 12 bases between them.

V is TRBV15 and J is TRBJ2-2, with D perhaps TRBD2 (7 bases). CDR3 length: 16 residues. V was shortened by 6 bases and J by 4 bases, with 18 bases between the two germline ends. Germline loops: CDR1 LNHNV, CDR2 YYDKDF (reference sequence). DNA of the CDR3: TGTGCCACCAGGACGTCCGGGGGGCTCGGCACCGGGGAGCTGTTTTTT. It codes for CATRTSGGLGTGELFF.

The V and J genes are TRBV5-1 and TRBJ1-6, with 9 positions matching TRBD1. The CDR3 contains 14 residues. Per germline, CDR1 SGHRS and CDR2 YFSETQ. V lost 5 bases, J lost 10 bases, and 7 bases stayed unmatched. CDR3 residues: CASSLGTGLSPLHF. CDR3 in DNA: TGCGCCAGCAGTCTCGGGACAGGGCTATCACCCCTCCACTTT.

In the case of this clone: Within the sample, other DNA sequences also encode this same CDR3. This rearrangement joins TRBV6-6 to TRBJ2-7, with TRBD1 matching 7 bases. The CDR3 contains 14 residues. V trimming: 0 bases; J trimming: 3 bases; junction bases outside the gene matches: 2. Germline CDR1 and CDR2: MNHNY and SVGAGI (reference sequence). CDR3 region: CASSYSGQNYEQYF. In DNA, the CDR3 is TGTGCCAGCAGTTACTCGGGACAGAACTACGAGCAGTACTTC.

In this sample, this clone turned up once. CDR3 region: CASTGQGRGEQYF. The CDR3 DNA follows: TGTGCCAGCACGGGCCAGGGACGAGGCGAGCAGTACTTC. This rearrangement joins TRBV2 to TRBJ2-7; D possibly uses TRBD1 or TRBD2 (5 bases each). This CDR3 is 13 amino acids long. Germline V gene data show CDR1 as SNHLY and CDR2 as FYNNEI. V lost 7 bases and J lost 6, with 16 bases in between.

The chain employs TRBV27 and TRBJ2-7, with D unclear. Per germline, CDR1 MNHEY and CDR2 SMNVEV (reference sequence). The V end was cut by 5 bases, the J end by 0 bases, with 14 bases between. The CDR3 has 15 amino acids. CDR3 sequence: CASSHAGTSSYEQYF. CDR3 nucleotide sequence: TGTGCCAGCAGTCACGCCGGAACTTCCTCCTACGAGCAGTACTTC.

The chain has TRBV5-1 and TRBJ2-3; D call uncertain. Trimming took 0 bases from V and 0 from J, leaving 11 bases between them. This CDR3 has 16 residues. Germline V gene sequence: CDR1 SGHRS, CDR2 YFSETQ. The CDR3 is CASSLDLIASTDTQYF. The CDR3 region has the DNA TGCGCCAGCAGCTTGGACTTGATCGCTAGCACAGATACGCAGTATTTT. Based on the CDR3 plus reference TRBV5-1 and TRBJ2-3, the full variable domain is KAGVTQTPRYLIKTRGQQVTLSCSPISGHRSVSWYQQTPGQGLQFLFEYFSETQRNKGNFPGRFSGRQFSNSRSEMNVSTLELGDSALYLCASSLDLIASTDTQYFGPGTRLTVL.

The CDR3 is CASSLDHGQGNTGELFF. The CDR3 DNA sequence: TGCGCCAGCAGCTTAGATCATGGACAGGGGAACACCGGGGAGCTGTTTTTT. This chain joins TRBV5-1 and TRBJ2-2, with TRBD1 matching 8 bases. CDR1 and CDR2 from the germline V gene are SGHRS and YFSETQ. The CDR3 totals 17 residues. V lost 2 bases to trimming and J lost 1 base; unmatched junction nucleotides: 7.

The V gene is TRBV5-6, the J gene TRBJ1-2; possible D gene TRBD1, 6 bases. Germline CDR1 reads SGHDT; CDR2 reads YYEEEE. V lost 0 bases and J 7 bases, leaving 10 bases between the germline ends. The CDR3 runs 13 residues. This CDR3 reads CASSLGQVGGYTF. The CDR3 DNA sequence: TGTGCCAGCAGCTTGGGACAGGTGGGTGGCTACACCTTC.

The chain joins TRBV2 to TRBJ2-1; TRBD1 matches at 7 bases. V dropped 8 bases and J dropped 7; count of bases not matched to a gene: 14. The CDR3 sequence is 15 residues long. CDR1 and CDR2 from the germline V gene are SNHLY and FYNNEI. The DNA for the CDR3 is TGTGCCAGCGGACCGACAGGGTTGGGCAGTAATGAGCAGTTCTTC. It translates to CASGPTGLGSNEQFF. The full variable domain, rest sourced from reference TRBV2 and TRBJ2-1, is EPEVTQTPSHQVTQMGQEVILRCVPISNHLYFYWYRQILGQKVEFLVSFYNNEISEKSEIFDDQFSVERPDGSNFTLKIRSTKLEDSAMYFCASGPTGLGSNEQFFGPGTRLTVL.

This sequence joins TRBV4-1 and TRBJ2-5; 9 bases match TRBD2. Germline CDR1 MGHRA, CDR2 YSYEKL. There are 19 residues in the CDR3. V lost 0 bases to trimming and J lost 0 bases; unmatched junction nucleotides: 11. DNA of the CDR3: TGCGCCAGCAGCCAAGAGGAGAGCGGGAGGACTAAGGACCAAGAGACCCAGTACTTC. Protein sequence: CASSQEESGRTKDQETQYF.

The chain employs TRBV14 and TRBJ1-2; TRBD1 matches at 7 bases. The ends lost 4 bases at V and 6 bases at J; junction bases unmatched: 5. CDR1 is SGHDN, CDR2 FVKESK, per germline. This CDR3 spans 13 amino acids. CDR3 coding DNA: TGTGCCAGCAGCCCCCGACAGGGCGATGGCTACACCTTC. Its protein product is CASSPRQGDGYTF.

This clone was counted once. The chain uses TRBV18 and TRBJ2-7; 8 nucleotides line up with TRBD1. The CDR3 is made up of 15 amino acids. Trimming removed 1 base from V and 3 bases from J; junction bases left unmatched: 5. The germline V gene has CDR1 KGHSH and CDR2 LQKENI. The CDR3 nucleotides read TGTGCCAGCTCACCACGTTCAGGGGGCGGCTACGAGCAGTACTTC. Encoded protein: CASSPRSGGGYEQYF.

The J gene is TRBJ2-5, the V gene TRBV4-1; unclear D gene. CDR1 MGHRA and CDR2 YSYEKL come from the germline V gene. V shed 1 base and J shed 2 bases, with 17 bases lying between them. The CDR3 is made up of 17 amino acids. The CDR3 DNA sequence: TGCGCCAGCAGCCAAGGAAGCAAAGAACATTCACAAGAGACCCAGTACTTC. It codes for CASSQGSKEHSQETQYF.

The chain combines TRBV7-9 with TRBJ1-2; D is unclear. Germline V CDR1 and CDR2: SEHNR, FQNEAQ (reference sequence). V shed 5 bases and J shed 7 bases, with 17 bases lying between them. The CDR3 runs to 14 residues. The CDR3 here is CASSHSGNPGGYTF. CDR3 DNA: TGTGCCAGCAGCCACTCGGGCAACCCAGGTGGCTACACCTTC.

V gene TRBV10-1 combines with J gene TRBJ2-1; a weak D match, TRBD2 (6 bases). The CDR3 has 17 amino acids. V was cut by 4 bases and J by 0 bases, with 16 bases left in between. The V gene's germline CDR1 is WNHNN and CDR2 SYGVQD (reference sequence). CDR3 DNA: TGCGCCAGCAGTGGCGGGGCAGGTTCTAGCTCCTACAATGAGCAGTTCTTC. Translating it yields CASSGGAGSSSYNEQFF.

This sequence joins TRBV30 and TRBJ2-5, with TRBD2 identical over 7 bases. V lost 3 bases, J lost 5 bases, and 3 bases stayed unmatched. The CDR3 is 12 amino acids. The germline V gene encodes CDR1 GTSNPN and CDR2 SVGIG (reference sequence). CDR3 sequence reads: CAWSSGIETQYF. CDR3 in DNA: TGTGCCTGGAGCAGCGGGATCGAGACCCAGTACTTC.

This chain uses TRBV5-1 with TRBJ2-3; 7 bases fit TRBD2. V was clipped by 0 bases and J by 2 bases; unmatched bases: 6. This CDR3 spans 16 amino acids. Germline CDR1 and CDR2: SGHRS and YFSETQ. CDR3 loop: CASSLEASGNTDTQYF. The CDR3 DNA is TGCGCCAGCAGCTTGGAGGCTAGCGGCAACACAGATACGCAGTATTTT.

The rearrangement uses TRBV18 and TRBJ2-5; D is unclear. The CDR3 has 14 residues. V lost 0 bases to trimming and J lost 11 bases, with 16 bases between them. Germline CDR1 reads KGHSH; CDR2 reads LQKENI. The CDR3 nucleotides read TGTGCCAGCTCACCACCCGGAAGACCCGAGTCGCAGTACTTC. This codes for CASSPPGRPESQYF.